These 5 T cell receptor beta chains share one sample of origin, sequenced in a study of shared clonotypes between healthy human individuals. Only CD45RO-negative cells positively selected for CCR7 counted as naive CD8 cells, so terminally differentiated effector memory CD45RA+ cells were excluded. Profiling relied on immunoSEQ multiplex PCR, and the TCRdb table lists in-frame clones only, not all of them. The repertoire holds millions of clones, with about 95% as singletons. Sequencing used naive CD8+ T cells sorted from blood. These receptors were obtained from a man younger than 35 in good health.

This rearrangement joins TRBV9 to TRBJ1-2; D uncertain. CDR1 and CDR2 from the germline V gene are SGDLS and YYNGEE. V lost 5 bases and J 3 bases, leaving 26 bases between the germline ends. This CDR3 is 18 amino acids long. As DNA, the CDR3 is TGTGCCAGCAGTGACGGGCCCTCTCCCCCCCTCGGTGACTATGGCTACACCTTC. This codes for CASSDGPSPPLGDYGYTF.

The chain carries TRBV28 and TRBJ1-5; D gene ambiguous. The CDR3 runs 17 residues. Between the trimmed V and J ends, which lost 5 bases and 6 bases, there was a span of 23 bases. The germline CDR1 and CDR2 sequences are MDHEN and SYDVKM. CDR3 DNA: TGTGCCAGCAGTCCCTCCTGGACGGACTTATTTGGTCAGCCCCAGCATTTT. Amino acids: CASSPSWTDLFGQPQHF.

This clone was picked up a small number of times. The CDR3 loop is CASSEGSVQYF. The CDR3 DNA reads as TGCGCCAGCAGTGAGGGGTCGGTGCAGTACTTC. The chain uses TRBV10-2 and TRBJ2-7, with D uncertain. The germline CDR1 and CDR2 sequences are WSHSY and SAAADI. The V and J ends lost 2 bases and 9 bases respectively, with 8 bases between them. The CDR3 runs 11 residues.

The chain carries TRBV4-2 and TRBJ1-2, with D unresolved. Germline V gene sequence: CDR1 LGHNA, CDR2 YNFKEQ. This CDR3 has 13 residues. V lost 0 bases and J lost 8, with 10 bases in between. CDR3 residues: CASSQDRSGGYTF. CDR3 bases: TGTGCCAGCAGCCAAGACCGTTCGGGGGGCTACACCTTC.

The chain couples TRBV27 to TRBJ1-1; 9 bases are shared with TRBD1. The CDR3 is 14 amino acids. V trimming: 4 bases; J trimming: 4 bases; junction bases outside the gene matches: 4. Germline V gene lookup returns CDR1 MNHEY and CDR2 SMNVEV (reference sequence). The CDR3 nucleotides read TGTGCCAGCAGTTCCAACAGGGGGCTCACTGAAGCTTTCTTT. It specifies CASSSNRGLTEAFF.